This T cell receptor beta chain was sequenced for a study of blood T cell repertoires in COVID-19 (dated by TCRdb to about 2020). Describing the broader study: Collaborator samples came from the United States, Italy and Spain and covered acute and convalescent phases of COVID-19. The prospective study material was composed of cDNA or gDNA derived from T cells, B-cell-depleted T cells, or PBMCs. The dataset comprised deeply sampled blood TCRbeta repertoires from subjects exposed to, actively infected with, or recovered from COVID-19. A freely available public database, intended as a resource for researchers studying the immune response to SARS-CoV-2, is where the repertoires were released. The samples were drawn from two sources: the first 160 participants of the ongoing ImmuneRACE study, and about 1,300 subjects contributed by 6 global collaborators. The sample metadata nearly always contained a de-identified subject ID, COVID-19 status, age in years and sex. Where HLA class I and class II types were available, the types were taken from metadata supplied by the sample provider, not from assay-based typing. Summary of the overall study and its limitations: Clinical and demographic metadata were provided uncurated, with the amount varying by source and participant.

CDR1 and CDR2 were assigned from the germline V gene as ENHRY and SYGVKD. The CDR3 contains 14 residues, cysteine and phenylalanine counted. The entry retains the CDR3 DNA only, 42 bases that are in frame from base 1. Cut back by 6 bases and 0 bases, the V and J ends lie 11 bases apart. The collaborating institutions used their own protocols to collect whole blood in K2EDTA tubes. Collaborator samples were shipped for TCRbeta analysis as frozen whole blood, isolated PBMCs, or DNA extracted from either sample type. A word on this clone: The antigen it binds to is not known. One base away there is no much larger clone; base qualities are not given.

TCRbeta CDR3 regions were amplified from genomic DNA using the immunoSEQ Assay, a bias-controlled multiplex PCR. As for the original processing: Nucleated cell counts per sample were estimated from amplification of reference gene primers within the assay. Sequence reads were collapsed and filtered to measure the absolute abundance of every unique TCRbeta CDR3 rearrangement. For each sample, productive Simpson clonality was calculated by taking the square root of Simpson's diversity index across productive rearrangements. TCRdb took this table from immuneACCESS and kept in-frame rearrangements with V and J called. Such tables lack part of the clones; where checked against another copy, unresolved V genes explain under half of the gap, and the rest is unexplained. V, J and clone size reflect that table, while D and trimming were determined from the DNA. Recorded for this sample are about 83,000 clones; around 88% of them occurred a single time. The top ten constitute approximately 5.1% of the sample.

The source material was peripheral blood. The receptor comes from a man between 60 and 75 years old with acute or convalescent COVID-19. Recombination linked TRBV10-3 to TRBJ1-2; perhaps TRBD1 is the D gene, with 6 bases matching. Read as DNA, the sequence is TGTGCCATCAGGACAGGAGACACTAACTATGGCTACACCTTC. The encoded protein is CAIRTGDTNYGYTF.